These 20 T cell receptor beta chains came from one sample sequenced in a study of resident and recirculating memory T cells in vitiligo. Assay: immunoSEQ multiplex PCR; the TCRdb copy retains only in-frame clones and omits some. The repertoire holds around 78,000 clones, with about 90% as singletons. Source material: blood. The receptors here all came from a male donor with vitiligo.

This rearrangement joins TRBV27 to TRBJ2-3; D is possibly TRBD1 (6 bases). The CDR3 sequence is 14 residues long. V was clipped by 5 bases and J by 2 bases, with 11 bases between them. Per the germline V gene, CDR1 is MNHEY and CDR2 is SMNVEV (reference sequence). CDR3 region: CASSPGQYTDTQYF. In nucleotides, the CDR3 is TGTGCCAGCAGTCCCGGACAGTACACAGATACGCAGTATTTT.

The chain uses TRBV21-1 and TRBJ2-7; the D call of TRBD2 is as the table states it, not checked on the DNA. TRBV21-1 is a pseudogene. The CDR3 length is 14 residues. The CDR3 region has the DNA TGTGCCAGCACCCGTGGACGGCGGGTCTGCGAGCAGTACTTC. This translates into CASTRGRRVCEQYF.

This clone was observed a handful of times. The chain links TRBV10-3 to TRBJ1-1, with D possibly being TRBD1 (6 bases). The CDR3 spans 15 residues. From germline, CDR1 is ENHRY and CDR2 SYGVKD. V lost 6 bases and J lost 0, with 14 bases in between. In DNA, the CDR3 is TGTGCCATCAGCGCCGGGGGGGCCATGAACACTGAAGCTTTCTTT. Protein product: CAISAGGAMNTEAFF.

This clone has only one observation. The V gene is TRBV27, the J gene TRBJ2-1, with D maybe TRBD1 (6 bases). Germline values: CDR1 MNHEY, CDR2 SMNVEV (reference sequence). The V and J ends lost 3 bases and 11 bases respectively, with 14 bases between them. The CDR3 has 13 amino acids. CDR3 protein: CASSFGGGRQQFF. The CDR3 nucleotides are TGTGCCAGCAGTTTTGGTGGGGGCCGCCAGCAGTTCTTC.

The count of this clone is one. The rearrangement links TRBV2 to TRBJ1-5; 8 bases align to TRBD1. Germline loops: CDR1 SNHLY, CDR2 FYNNEI. Trimming took 7 bases from V and 3 from J; bases not matched to a gene: 5. CDR3 length: 14 amino acids. The CDR3 here is CASTGTGPNQPQHF. The CDR3 nucleotides read TGTGCCAGCACGGGGACAGGACCCAATCAGCCCCAGCATTTT.

This clone is a singleton in its sample. V is TRBV6-6 and J is TRBJ2-3; tentatively, D is TRBD1 (5 bases). Trimming stripped 4 bases from V and 3 bases from J, with 14 bases between. CDR1 MNHNY and CDR2 SVGAGI come from the germline V gene (reference sequence). The CDR3 sequence is 15 residues long. The CDR3 sequence: CASSWDGRVTDTQYF. CDR3 DNA sequence: TGTGCCAGCAGTTGGGATGGCAGGGTGACAGATACGCAGTATTTT.

This chain connects TRBV28 to TRBJ2-7; 8 bases are a match to TRBD1. The CDR3 is 16 amino acids. Germline V CDR1 and CDR2: MDHEN, SYDVKM. The V segment lost 3 bases and the J segment 3 bases; nucleotides outside the gene matches: 10. CDR3 in DNA: TGTGCCAGCAGTTTTTTTAAGACAGGGGACGTCTACGAGCAGTACTTC. Protein: CASSFFKTGDVYEQYF.

J is TRBJ1-2 and V is TRBV27; D is perhaps TRBD1 (6 bases). Germline V gene lookup returns CDR1 MNHEY and CDR2 SMNVEV (reference sequence). The germline V and J ends were trimmed by 5 bases and 8 bases, with 15 bases remaining between them. The length of the CDR3 is 13 residues. The CDR3 nucleotides read TGTGCCAGCAGTCCTCAGGGGATGGGCGGCTACACCTTC. Its translation is CASSPQGMGGYTF.

The chain combines TRBV28 with TRBJ2-1, with D possibly TRBD1 on 6 matching bases. The CDR3 sequence is 15 residues long. CDR1 is MDHEN, CDR2 SYDVKM, per germline. Deletions cut 3 bases from V and 5 bases from J, with 14 bases between. CDR3 in DNA: TGTGCCAGCAGTTTGAACACAGGGCTGGACAATGAGCAGTTCTTC. Translating it yields CASSLNTGLDNEQFF.

The CDR3 DNA is TGCGCCAGCAGCCAGGGGACAGGGGAAAACATTCAGTACTTC. It encodes CASSQGTGENIQYF. This chain uses TRBV4-1 with TRBJ2-4; 10 bases map to TRBD1. CDR1 MGHRA and CDR2 YSYEKL come from the germline V gene. The CDR3 length is 14 residues. J lost 5 bases, V lost 3 bases, and 1 base had no gene match.

This clone was counted only a few times. The chain couples TRBV7-9 to TRBJ2-1; tentative D call: TRBD2 (6 bases). The CDR3 runs 15 residues. The V end lost 0 bases, the J end lost 3 bases, and 9 bases lay between the germline ends. The V gene's germline CDR1 is SEHNR and CDR2 FQNEAQ (reference sequence). In nucleotides, the CDR3 is TGTGCCAGCAGCTTAGCGGGAGGTTTCTACAATGAGCAGTTCTTC. It yields the protein CASSLAGGFYNEQFF.

The V call is TRBV7-2, the J call TRBJ1-2, with D tentatively TRBD1 (5 bases). Germline assignment: CDR1 SGHTA and CDR2 FQGNSA. CDR3 length equals 15 residues. Trimming stripped 0 bases from V and 1 base from J, with 9 bases between. CDR3 in amino acids: CASSLAGGGNYGYTF. The CDR3, as DNA: TGTGCCAGCAGCTTAGCCGGCGGGGGTAACTATGGCTACACCTTC.

The chain employs TRBV19 and TRBJ2-5; TRBD1 matches at 8 bases. After removal of 5 bases from V and 5 bases from J, the junction contained 4 bases not matched to a gene. The CDR3 loop spans 13 amino acids. The germline CDR1 and CDR2 sequences are LNHDA and SQIVND (reference sequence). Written as DNA, the CDR3 is TGTGCCAGTAGTTCGACAGGGGCGGAGACCCAGTACTTC. It yields the protein CASSSTGAETQYF.

This clone is medium-sized. The chain couples TRBV2 to TRBJ1-5; D not certain. This CDR3 region has 13 residues. CDR1 is SNHLY and CDR2 is FYNNEI in the germline V gene. Trimming cost V 7 bases and J 3 bases, with 10 bases left between them. CDR3 in DNA: TGTGCCAGCAAGAGGGATAACAATCAGCCCCAGCATTTT. Amino acids: CASKRDNNQPQHF. Full variable domain (outside the CDR3, taken from reference TRBV2 and TRBJ1-5): EPEVTQTPSHQVTQMGQEVILRCVPISNHLYFYWYRQILGQKVEFLVSFYNNEISEKSEIFDDQFSVERPDGSNFTLKIRSTKLEDSAMYFCASKRDNNQPQHFGDGTRLSIL.

In this sample, this clone turned up a few times. The chain links TRBV27 to TRBJ1-2, with TRBD1 identical over 9 bases. The CDR3 has 16 residues. The V gene's germline CDR1 is MNHEY and CDR2 SMNVEV (reference sequence). J was trimmed by 6 bases and V by 4 bases; bases with no gene match: 12. CDR3 sequence: CASSSINRGRVNGYTF. DNA of the CDR3: TGTGCCAGCAGTTCGATCAACAGGGGGCGCGTCAATGGCTACACCTTC.

By its share, this clone is medium-sized. This rearrangement joins TRBV6-4 to TRBJ2-2; the D gene is possibly TRBD2 (5 bases). The CDR3 sequence is 14 residues long. Germline V gene lookup returns CDR1 MRHNA and CDR2 SNTAGT. Trimming cost V 7 bases and J 0 bases, with 9 bases left between them. CDR3 DNA sequence: TGTGCCAGCAAAGCGGACTCGAACACCGGGGAGCTGTTTTTT. Translated, it gives CASKADSNTGELFF.

V usage is TRBV7-3 and J usage is TRBJ2-7, with 7 bases lining up with TRBD1. The V and J ends lost 6 bases and 5 bases, in that order; junction bases with no gene match: 10. CDR1 is SGHTA, CDR2 FQGTGA, per germline. The CDR3 contains 14 residues. The CDR3 loop is CASRTNPTGDEQYF. The CDR3 DNA follows: TGTGCCAGCAGGACAAACCCCACAGGGGACGAGCAGTACTTC.

The V and J genes are TRBV5-1 and TRBJ2-2; 9 bases line up with TRBD2. The CDR3 is 15 residues long. The germline V gene has CDR1 SGHRS and CDR2 YFSETQ. After removal of 4 bases from V and 6 bases from J, the junction contained 7 bases not matched to a gene. The CDR3 spells CASSAGTSNPGELFF. As DNA, the CDR3 is TGCGCCAGCAGCGCCGGGACTAGCAACCCCGGGGAGCTGTTTTTT.

The chain uses TRBV9 and TRBJ1-4; D may be TRBD1 (6 bases). This CDR3 is built from 14 residues. CDR1 and CDR2 from the germline V gene are SGDLS and YYNGEE. Trimming cost V 4 bases and J 1 base, with 8 bases left between them. CDR3: CASSLQGTNEKLFF. For the CDR3, the DNA is TGTGCCAGCAGCTTACAGGGAACTAATGAAAAACTGTTTTTT.

The chain couples TRBV5-6 to TRBJ2-1; 10 bases agree with TRBD1. The CDR3 contains 15 residues. The germline V gene encodes CDR1 SGHDT and CDR2 YYEEEE. J gave up 8 bases and V 0 bases, and 5 bases lay outside the gene matches. The CDR3 region is CASSLGTGGRDEQFF. CDR3 nucleotide sequence: TGTGCCAGCAGCTTGGGGACAGGGGGTAGGGATGAGCAGTTCTTC.